The 18 T cell receptor beta chains listed next were all sequenced from one sample in a study of blood T cell repertoires in COVID-19. The assay was immunoSEQ multiplex PCR, and TCRdb's table has in-frame clones only and misses some. This repertoire shows fewer than 300,000 clones, approximately 81% found once; its top ten account for roughly 3.1%. Sequenced input: peripheral blood. The receptors come from a woman between 18 and 29 years old with acute or convalescent COVID-19.

The chain has TRBV7-9 and TRBJ1-2; 9 nucleotides align to TRBD1. Germline loops: CDR1 SEHNR, CDR2 FQNEAQ (reference sequence). This CDR3 has 14 amino acids. Trimming cost V 3 bases and J 7 bases; bases outside gene matches: 6. CDR3 in amino acids: CASSFGDRVGGYTF. The CDR3 nucleotides read TGTGCCAGCAGCTTCGGGGACAGGGTGGGTGGCTACACCTTC.

This sequence joins TRBV19 and TRBJ2-1; 11 positions agree with TRBD2. The CDR3 is made up of 18 amino acids. After removal of 6 bases from V and 0 bases from J, the junction contained 10 bases not matched to a gene. Germline V gene lookup returns CDR1 LNHDA and CDR2 SQIVND (reference sequence). CDR3 coding DNA: TGTGCCAGTAGCTTTAGCGGGAGGGGGTACGGCTCCTACAATGAGCAGTTCTTC. It is translated as CASSFSGRGYGSYNEQFF.

The chain links TRBV18 to TRBJ2-2; D may be TRBD2 (5 bases). Germline V gives CDR1 KGHSH, CDR2 LQKENI. Trimming removed 9 bases from V and 6 bases from J, with 8 bases in between. The CDR3 covers 11 residues. The CDR3 nucleotides are TGTGCCAGTGCGAGGGCCGGGGAGCTGTTTTTT. Protein sequence: CASARAGELFF. Full variable domain (outside the CDR3, taken from reference TRBV18 and TRBJ2-2): NAGVMQNPRHLVRRRGQEARLRCSPMKGHSHVYWYRQLPEEGLKFMVYLQKENIIDESGMPKERFSAEFPKEGPSILRIQQVVRGDSAAYFCASARAGELFFGEGSRLTVL.

This clone turned up a few times. The chain is built from TRBV6-5 and TRBJ2-7; the match to TRBD2 covers 7 bases. The germline V gene encodes CDR1 MNHEY and CDR2 SVGAGI. This CDR3 region has 13 residues. The junction had 4 bases not matched to a gene; V was cut back by 5 bases and J by 3 bases. The CDR3 bases are TGTGCCAGCAGTCGGACTAGTAACTACGAGCAGTACTTC. Translated, it gives CASSRTSNYEQYF.

This sequence joins TRBV7-2 and TRBJ2-2, with 8 bases lining up with TRBD1. CDR3 length: 15 amino acids. Germline V CDR1 and CDR2: SGHTA, FQGNSA. V was clipped by 4 bases and J by 9 bases; unmatched bases: 10. Here the CDR3 reads CASSSGQGGTWELFF. Written as DNA, the CDR3 is TGTGCCAGCAGCTCTGGACAGGGTGGGACGTGGGAGCTGTTTTTT.

About this clone itself: The junction departs from germline at one end; a sequencing error may be responsible. V is TRBV4-1 and J is TRBJ2-1; a possible D gene is TRBD1 (5 bases). CDR1 and CDR2 (germline): MGHRA, YSYEKL. The CDR3 is 11 residues long. CDR3 loop: CASSQDGVQVF. CDR3 coding DNA: TGCGCCAGCAGCCAAGATGGGGTACAGGTCTTC.

The chain carries TRBV30 and TRBJ2-7; D is unresolved. The CDR3 has 12 amino acids. V gave up 7 bases and J gave up 5 bases, with 15 bases separating them. Germline V CDR1 and CDR2: GTSNPN, SVGIG (reference sequence). The CDR3 DNA sequence: TGTGCCTCGTCGATTTACAGTCACGAGCAGTACTTC. This codes for CASSIYSHEQYF.

This chain uses TRBV19 with TRBJ1-5; 7 nucleotides align to TRBD1. This CDR3 is 17 amino acids long. After removal of 4 bases from V and 4 bases from J, the junction contained 13 bases not matched to a gene. The V gene's germline CDR1 is LNHDA and CDR2 SQIVND (reference sequence). The CDR3 nucleotides are TGTGCCAGTAGTAGCCCCGCCTCACCGGGACAGAATCAGCCCCAGCATTTT. Its protein is CASSSPASPGQNQPQHF.

The chain links TRBV11-2 to TRBJ2-1; TRBD1 agrees at 8 bases. The germline CDR1 and CDR2 sequences are SGHAT and FQNNGV. Trimming at V came to 8 bases and at J to 5 bases, leaving 20 bases not matched to a gene. The CDR3 loop spans 18 amino acids. The CDR3 is CASAHEYRGSLLHNEQFF. The CDR3 DNA is TGTGCCAGCGCCCACGAATACAGGGGGTCCCTCCTACACAATGAGCAGTTCTTC.

The chain recombines TRBV6-5 with TRBJ1-2; maybe TRBD1 (5 bases). The CDR3 sequence is 12 residues long. With 2 bases removed from V and 4 bases from J, the gap between germline ends came to 5 bases. The germline gives CDR1 MNHEY, CDR2 SVGAGI. The CDR3 DNA reads TGTGCCAGCAGTTACCAGGGCTATGGCTACACCTTC. Translated, it gives CASSYQGYGYTF.

The rearrangement uses TRBV18 and TRBJ1-2; a weak D match, TRBD1 (5 bases). This CDR3 comprises 15 residues. The germline V gene encodes CDR1 KGHSH and CDR2 LQKENI. Trimming pared 3 bases from V and 3 bases from J, leaving 14 bases between. The CDR3 DNA is TGTGCCAGCTCACCTGTCTTCGGGGGAGACTATGGCTACACCTTC. Protein product: CASSPVFGGDYGYTF.

The chain combines TRBV11-2 with TRBJ2-6; 9 bases are a match to TRBD1. Germline-derived CDR1 and CDR2 are SGHAT and FQNNGV. V lost 5 bases to trimming and J lost 0 bases; unmatched junction nucleotides: 8. This CDR3 has 18 residues. The CDR3 coding sequence is TGTGCCAGCAGCCCCCGGACAGGGGAGAGCTCTGGGGCCAACGTCCTGACTTTC. This translates into CASSPRTGESSGANVLTF.

J is TRBJ1-6 and V is TRBV11-2; D is unresolved. V lost 0 bases and J lost 6, with 12 bases in between. This CDR3 is built from 16 residues. Germline CDR1 SGHAT, CDR2 FQNNGV. The CDR3 region is CASSLEGWGGNSPLHF. The CDR3 DNA reads as TGTGCCAGCAGCTTAGAGGGCTGGGGAGGTAATTCACCCCTCCACTTT.

This chain connects TRBV6-2 or TRBV6-3 to TRBJ1-2; 9 nucleotides match TRBD1. The junction had 6 bases not matched to a gene; V was cut back by 4 bases and J by 6 bases. The CDR3 covers 14 residues. CDR1 MNHEY and CDR2 SVGEGT come from the germline V gene. The CDR3 sequence: CASSLQGALDGYTF. The CDR3 DNA sequence: TGTGCCAGCAGTTTACAGGGGGCTTTGGATGGCTACACCTTC.

This clone was detected a few times. This rearrangement joins TRBV12-5 to TRBJ2-7, with D tentatively TRBD1 (5 bases). The germline gives CDR1 LGHNT, CDR2 FRNRAP. The CDR3 sequence is 14 residues long. V was clipped by 1 base and J by 3 bases, with 10 bases between them. CDR3 in amino acids: CASGLDSGFYEQYF. The CDR3 DNA is TGTGCTAGTGGTTTGGACTCAGGGTTCTACGAGCAGTACTTC.

V gene TRBV6-5 combines with J gene TRBJ2-2, with 11 nucleotides matching TRBD2. The CDR3 extends over 15 amino acids. Germline V CDR1 and CDR2: MNHEY, SVGAGI. V trimming: 6 bases; J trimming: 8 bases; junction bases outside the gene matches: 8. The CDR3 DNA follows: TGTGCCAGCAGGGGACTAGCGGTGTCGTCGGGGGAGCTGTTTTTT. Translation gives CASRGLAVSSGELFF.

This chain joins TRBV6-6 and TRBJ2-7, with 11 nucleotides matching TRBD1. The CDR3 consists of 15 residues. V trimming: 4 bases; J trimming: 3 bases; junction bases outside the gene matches: 5. Germline CDR1 reads MNHNY; CDR2 reads SVGAGI (reference sequence). The CDR3 spells CASSSPGQGVYEQYF. As DNA, the CDR3 is TGTGCCAGCAGTTCACCGGGACAGGGGGTCTACGAGCAGTACTTC.

The CDR3 nucleotides read TGTGCCAGCAGTTACCTTCGCGGTCAGACCCAGTACTTC. Amino acids: CASSYLRGQTQYF. The chain is built from TRBV6-5 and TRBJ2-5; D gene uncertain. This CDR3 spans 13 amino acids. Germline V lookup: CDR1 MNHEY, CDR2 SVGAGI. Trimming left V 2 bases short and J 6 bases short, with 10 bases between.